One sample yielded the 3 T cell receptor beta chains listed below, sequenced in a study of blood T cell repertoires in COVID-19. This table comes from immunoSEQ multiplex PCR, and its TCRdb copy is limited to in-frame clones, with some not included. Here the sample spans fewer than 250,000 clones, about nine tenths being singletons. What was sequenced was peripheral blood. The receptors shown here come from a man between 60 and 75 years old who had recovered from COVID-19.

The genes are TRBV5-1 and TRBJ2-7, with 9 nucleotides matching TRBD1. This CDR3 is 15 amino acids long. CDR1 is SGHRS, CDR2 YFSETQ, per germline. The V segment lost 5 bases and the J segment 3 bases; nucleotides outside the gene matches: 9. The CDR3 protein is CASSQAGTGSYEQYF. CDR3 sequence (DNA): TGCGCCAGCAGTCAGGCCGGGACAGGGAGCTACGAGCAGTACTTC.

J is TRBJ2-7 and V is TRBV7-9; D gene ambiguous. Trimming stripped 3 bases from V and 0 bases from J, with 9 bases between. CDR1 SEHNR and CDR2 FQNEAQ come from the germline V gene (reference sequence). The CDR3 loop spans 14 amino acids. In DNA form, the CDR3 reads TGTGCCAGCAGCTTTACAGCAAACTCCTACGAGCAGTACTTC. Translated, it gives CASSFTANSYEQYF.

The chain links TRBV6-6 to TRBJ2-2; maybe TRBD2 (5 bases). This CDR3 contains 17 residues. The ends were cut back, 5 bases at V and 0 bases at J, with 16 bases in the middle. Germline V gene sequence: CDR1 MNHNY, CDR2 SVGAGI (reference sequence). This chain's CDR3 is CASSRLRAVTNTGELFF. CDR3 nucleotides: TGTGCCAGCAGTCGCCTGAGGGCGGTTACGAACACCGGGGAGCTGTTTTTT.